This record looks at one TCR beta chain sequence and its context. Its recognized antigen is unknown. No quality values exist for individual bases; no much larger clone is one base distant. The data were obtained in a study of technical replicates of blood from four donors (dated by TCRdb to 2015 to 2018). Receptors were amplified or captured by the immunoSEQ multiplex PCR assay. Imported from immuneACCESS, the table was reduced by TCRdb to in-frame sequences with V and J called. These copies leave out some clones; in studies compared against another copy, an unresolved V gene accounts for under half, and the cause of the remainder is not known. This sample is represented by under 95,000 clones; 92% of them were singletons. The ten largest clones capture roughly 0.41% of the sample. The germline V gene encodes CDR1 SGHAT and CDR2 FQNNGV. V is cut back by 1 base and J by 4 bases, with 4 bases in the junction unmatched. The CDR3, cysteine through phenylalanine, is 16 amino acids long. Only the CDR3 DNA is retained, 48 bases long and in frame from the first base.

Sequencing was performed on T cells isolated from PBMCs. The chain uses TRBV11-2 and TRBJ1-5, with 10 bases matching TRBD1. The receptor's source is a human donor in good health. In nucleotides, the sequence is TGTGCCAGCAGCTTAGTTAGGGACAGGGGAAATCAGCCCCAGCATTTT. Translated, it reads CASSLVRDRGNQPQHF.